The 27 T cell receptor beta chains given below trace back to one sample, sequenced in a study of cytomegalovirus exposure and HLA in healthy donors. Primers for the PCR totalled 60 Vbeta and 13 Jbeta. Assay: immunoSEQ multiplex PCR; the TCRdb copy retains only in-frame clones and omits some. This table holds around 270,000 clones, 80% found once. Sequencing used PBMCs. These receptors all come from a girl aged 2 to 10 in good health and CMV-seronegative.

Notes on this clone: Germline and junction disagree at one end, which may indicate a read error. The chain recombines TRBV2 with TRBJ1-1; D is undetermined. This CDR3 has 15 residues. Germline V gene data show CDR1 as SNHLY and CDR2 as FYNNEI. CDR3: CASSEGREWNTEAFF. The CDR3 DNA follows: TGTGCCAGCAGCGAAGGGAGGGAATGGAACACTGAAGCTTTCTTT.

This clone was detected only a few times. The chain is built from TRBV7-9 and TRBJ2-6; D is uncertain. The V gene's germline CDR1 is SEHNR and CDR2 FQNEAQ (reference sequence). The CDR3 covers 15 residues. Trimming shortened V by 5 bases and J by 1 base, and 9 bases separated the two germline ends. The CDR3 nucleotides are TGTGCCAGCAGCCCCACACCTTCTGGGGCCAACGTCCTGACTTTC. Translating gives CASSPTPSGANVLTF.

The chain couples TRBV4-2 to TRBJ2-3, with 9 bases fitting TRBD1. This CDR3 is 16 amino acids long. Trimming at V came to 6 bases and at J to 2 bases, leaving 9 bases not matched to a gene. Germline V gives CDR1 LGHNA, CDR2 YNFKEQ. As DNA, the CDR3 is TGTGCCAGCAGATCGGGGACAGGGCCTTACACAGATACGCAGTATTTT. This encodes CASRSGTGPYTDTQYF.

This clone has more than one count but fewer than ten. V and J are TRBV30 and TRBJ1-2; D may be TRBD1 (6 bases). The CDR3 sequence is 14 residues long. Deletions cut 4 bases from V and 6 bases from J, with 18 bases between. Germline V lookup: CDR1 GTSNPN, CDR2 SVGIG (reference sequence). The CDR3 DNA reads TGTGCCTGGACAAATACAGGGAGCGGTGATGGCTACACCTTC. Its translation: CAWTNTGSGDGYTF.

The rearrangement links TRBV7-8 to TRBJ2-7; 14 nucleotides align to TRBD2. Trimming removed 5 bases from V and 7 bases from J; junction bases left unmatched: 16. Germline values: CDR1 SGHVS, CDR2 FQNEAQ. This CDR3 is built from 18 residues. This chain's CDR3 is CASSPGLAGGSVGEEQYF. The DNA of the CDR3 is TGTGCCAGCAGCCCCGGACTAGCGGGAGGAAGCGTGGGTGAGGAGCAGTACTTC.

The rearrangement joins TRBV18 to TRBJ2-1; the D gene is possibly TRBD2 (6 bases). The germline CDR1 and CDR2 sequences are KGHSH and LQKENI. V shed 2 bases and J shed 4 bases, with 12 bases lying between them. This CDR3 region has 15 residues. The CDR3 loop is CASSPGSGLYNEQFF. The CDR3 nucleotides read TGTGCCAGCTCACCAGGAAGCGGGCTATACAATGAGCAGTTCTTC.

CDR3 bases: TGTGCCAGCACCACTATTCTCCACAAGAGAGACACTGAAGCTTTCTTT. Its protein is CASTTILHKRDTEAFF. V gene TRBV28 combines with J gene TRBJ1-1, with D hard to call. Per the germline V gene, CDR1 is MDHEN and CDR2 is SYDVKM. CDR3 length equals 16 residues. V lost 7 bases and J lost 3, with 21 bases in between.

V usage is TRBV6-6 and J usage is TRBJ1-1; no definite D call. CDR1 and CDR2 (germline): MNHNY, SVGAGI (reference sequence). The V end was cut by 6 bases, the J end by 3 bases, with 8 bases between. The CDR3 runs 12 residues. For the CDR3, the DNA is TGTGCCAGCAGCCCCGGGGACACTGAAGCTTTCTTT. Protein sequence: CASSPGDTEAFF.

The chain carries TRBV2 and TRBJ2-7, with D possibly matching TRBD1 (6 bases). The CDR3 runs to 11 residues. V was cut by 9 bases and J by 3 bases, with 9 bases left in between. Germline V lookup: CDR1 SNHLY, CDR2 FYNNEI. CDR3 region: CASTQGYEQYF. CDR3 sequence (DNA): TGTGCCAGTACACAGGGCTACGAGCAGTACTTC.

V is TRBV30 and J is TRBJ1-6, with TRBD1 matching 7 bases. Trimming took 5 bases from V and 9 from J; bases not matched to a gene: 4. Germline values: CDR1 GTSNPN, CDR2 SVGIG (reference sequence). There are 12 residues in the CDR3. CDR3 DNA: TGTGCCTGGGTAACAGGGGCTTCACCCCTCCACTTT. It translates to CAWVTGASPLHF.

The chain uses TRBV5-1 and TRBJ1-6, with D maybe TRBD1 (5 bases). V was clipped by 4 bases and J by 9 bases, with 26 bases between them. Looked up from germline, CDR1 is SGHRS and CDR2 is YFSETQ. The CDR3 loop spans 18 amino acids. The CDR3 bases are TGCGCCAGCAGCATAAGTGCGCAGGGAGGGATTTTAGGTTCACCCCTCCACTTT. Residues: CASSISAQGGILGSPLHF.

This chain uses TRBV7-8 with TRBJ1-1; D possibly corresponds to TRBD1 (6 bases). This CDR3 region has 15 residues. Per the germline V gene, CDR1 is SGHVS and CDR2 is FQNEAQ. V lost 1 base, J lost 6 bases, and 15 bases lay in between. CDR3 residues: CASSLETGKRSEAFF. CDR3 nucleotides: TGTGCCAGCAGCTTAGAAACAGGGAAAAGGTCTGAAGCTTTCTTT.

This chain links TRBV19 with TRBJ2-7; 7 nucleotides line up with TRBD1. Germline V gene data show CDR1 as LNHDA and CDR2 as SQIVND (reference sequence). There are 14 residues in the CDR3. J gave up 1 base and V 5 bases, and 5 bases lay outside the gene matches. The CDR3 region is CASSPLTGSYEQYF. For the CDR3, the DNA is TGTGCCAGTAGTCCGCTGACAGGGTCCTACGAGCAGTACTTC.

This chain joins TRBV7-8 and TRBJ2-6, with D hard to call. Trimming left V 0 bases short and J 0 bases short, with 15 bases between. The CDR3 has 19 amino acids. CDR1 is SGHVS and CDR2 is FQNEAQ in the germline V gene. In DNA form, the CDR3 reads TGTGCCAGCAGCTTAGCGGAGACGGTCCACCTCTCTGGGGCCAACGTCCTGACTTTC. Residues: CASSLAETVHLSGANVLTF.

The rearrangement links TRBV7-9 to TRBJ1-5; 8 bases align to TRBD1. V gave up 2 bases and J gave up 3 bases; unmatched junction bases: 12. CDR1 is SEHNR and CDR2 is FQNEAQ in the germline V gene (reference sequence). This CDR3 region has 18 residues. The chain's CDR3 is CASSLLVGDRYPNQPQHF. The CDR3, as DNA: TGTGCCAGCAGCTTATTGGTTGGGGACAGGTATCCCAATCAGCCCCAGCATTTT.

This clone has a handful of counts. The J gene is TRBJ2-7, the V gene TRBV29-1; 8 positions agree with TRBD1. Germline-derived CDR1 and CDR2 are SQVTM and ANQGSEA. There are 16 residues in the CDR3. J was trimmed by 4 bases and V by 7 bases; bases with no gene match: 18. In nucleotides, the CDR3 is TGCAGCGCTGACTCATGGACAGGGTCATTGGGATACGAGCAGTACTTC. Encoded protein: CSADSWTGSLGYEQYF.

The rearrangement uses TRBV2 and TRBJ2-1; the match to TRBD1 covers 8 bases. With 5 bases clipped from V and 0 bases from J, the junction kept 9 bases outside the gene matches. The CDR3 is 17 amino acids. CDR1 is SNHLY, CDR2 FYNNEI, per germline. The CDR3 here is CASSTNRGWSSYNEQFF. CDR3 DNA: TGTGCCAGCAGTACCAACAGGGGGTGGAGCTCCTACAATGAGCAGTTCTTC.

The rearrangement links TRBV9 to TRBJ1-6; D is undetermined. The germline V gene encodes CDR1 SGDLS and CDR2 YYNGEE. V was clipped by 3 bases and J by 5 bases, with 9 bases between them. The CDR3 extends over 14 amino acids. The CDR3 sequence: CASSALINNSPLHF. CDR3 coding DNA: TGTGCCAGCAGCGCCCTAATCAATAATTCACCCCTCCACTTT.

V and J are TRBV25-1 and TRBJ2-7; D remains ambiguous. V dropped 3 bases and J dropped 3 bases, with 6 bases sitting between them. Germline CDR1 reads MGHDK; CDR2 reads SYGVNS. This CDR3 is 12 amino acids long. CDR3 nucleotide sequence: TGTGCCAGCAGTGACTGGAGCTACGAGCAGTACTTC. It encodes CASSDWSYEQYF.

This clone was counted once. The chain links TRBV5-8 to TRBJ2-3; 9 nucleotides line up with TRBD2. V trimming: 3 bases; J trimming: 3 bases; junction bases outside the gene matches: 8. Germline V gene data show CDR1 as SGHTS and CDR2 as YDEGEE. CDR3 length equals 16 residues. The CDR3 region has the DNA TGTGCCAGCAGCTCCTCCGCTACTAGCGGGACAGATACGCAGTATTTT. Protein: CASSSSATSGTDTQYF.

The chain employs TRBV4-1 and TRBJ1-2, with TRBD1 identical over 12 bases. CDR1 and CDR2 from the germline V gene are MGHRA and YSYEKL. This CDR3 comprises 20 residues. J was trimmed by 6 bases and V by 2 bases; bases with no gene match: 19. The CDR3 loop reads CASSQLLLRDRGRRGNGYTF. In DNA, the CDR3 is TGCGCCAGCAGCCAACTCCTCCTCCGGGACAGGGGGCGCCGGGGTAATGGCTACACCTTC.

This clone occurred once. J is TRBJ1-2 and V is TRBV19; 8 positions agree with TRBD1. CDR1 and CDR2 from the germline V gene are LNHDA and SQIVND (reference sequence). The CDR3 is 16 amino acids. The V gene end was trimmed by 3 bases and the J gene end by 2 bases; junction bases not matched to a gene: 8. The CDR3 nucleotides are TGTGCCAGTAGTATGGAAGCAGGGGGCTGGAACTATGGCTACACCTTC. It is translated as CASSMEAGGWNYGYTF.

This chain links TRBV6-1 with TRBJ1-2; TRBD1 matches 7 bases. CDR1 and CDR2 (germline): MNHNS, SASEGT. J was trimmed by 5 bases and V by 6 bases; bases with no gene match: 9. The CDR3 is made up of 14 amino acids. The CDR3 spells CASRTGRPQYGYTF. The DNA for the CDR3 is TGTGCCAGCAGGACAGGGCGCCCACAGTATGGCTACACCTTC.

This rearrangement joins TRBV15 to TRBJ1-1; maybe TRBD1 (5 bases). This CDR3 is built from 19 residues. Deletions cut 1 base from V and 9 bases from J, with 30 bases between. Germline loops: CDR1 LNHNV, CDR2 YYDKDF (reference sequence). The CDR3 nucleotides are TGTGCCACCAGCAGAGGATTCCCGATCTGGGGTCCGGGGGGACTACAAGCTTTCTTT. Translated, it gives CATSRGFPIWGPGGLQAFF.

This clone was seen only a few times. V and J are TRBV6-5 and TRBJ1-2; D is perhaps TRBD1 (6 bases). Trimming shortened V by 10 bases and J by 8 bases, and 20 bases separated the two germline ends. Germline-derived CDR1 and CDR2 are MNHEY and SVGAGI. The CDR3 sequence is 13 residues long. The CDR3 is CATLPPGAEGYTF. In DNA form, the CDR3 reads TGTGCCACCCTCCCTCCAGGGGCGGAAGGCTACACCTTC.

This clone was counted only a few times. The chain links TRBV19 to TRBJ2-7; possibly TRBD2 for D (5 bases). The CDR3 contains 15 residues. V was shortened by 5 bases and J by 0 bases, with 14 bases between the two germline ends. Germline V lookup: CDR1 LNHDA, CDR2 SQIVND (reference sequence). The CDR3 region has the DNA TGTGCCAGTAGTCTTTTTTTCGGGGACTCCTACGAGCAGTACTTC. This sequence encodes CASSLFFGDSYEQYF.

This chain links TRBV7-9 with TRBJ2-2; TRBD1 matches at 7 bases. Germline lookup yields CDR1 SEHNR and CDR2 FQNEAQ (reference sequence). This CDR3 is built from 15 residues. J was trimmed by 3 bases and V by 4 bases; bases with no gene match: 5. As DNA, the CDR3 is TGTGCCAGCAGCTCCACGGGACAGCACACCGGGGAGCTGTTTTTT. Translating it yields CASSSTGQHTGELFF.